The rows below give T cell receptor beta chains drawn from one sample of a study of CD8 T cells in Susac syndrome. TCRdb itself ran the immunoSEQ multiplex PCR reads through MiXCR, one entry per CDR3 protein. The sample includes 100,000 to 150,000 distinct CDR3 sequences, around 94% of them seen just once. Sequencing input: CD8+ T cells from PBMCs. The source of these receptors is a human donor with Susac syndrome. The CDR3 runs from the conserved cysteine through the conserved F or W. Fields, in order: clone size, J gene, D gene, V gene, CDR3 DNA, CDR3 protein. D genes are given only for firm matches. Size values are once, few and many counts, or a class for expanded clones, and some rows have none.

. TRBJ2-3 TRBD1 TRBV6-2/TRBV6-3 TGTGCCAGCAGTGGGGACAGGAGGGATACGCAGTATTTT CASSGDRRDTQYF
once TRBJ2-7 TRBD2 TRBV30 TGTGCCTGGAGTGTAGGGACTAGCGGCTACGAGCAGTACTTC CAWSVGTSGYEQYF
. TRBJ2-3 . TRBV12-3/TRBV12-4 TGTGCCAGCACTGAGGGGAGTAGCACAGATACGCAGTATTTT CASTEGSSTDTQYF
. TRBJ2-4 . TRBV5-6 TGTGCCAGCAGCTTACTGACAAGCGGGGCCAAAAACATTCAGTACTTC CASSLLTSGAKNIQYF
. TRBJ2-7 TRBD1 TRBV9 TGTGCCAGCAGCCCCGGGACAGAGGACTACGAGCAGTACTTC CASSPGTEDYEQYF
. TRBJ2-7 . TRBV18 TGTGCCAGCTCACCCCACGGCCCCTACGAGCAGTACTTC CASSPHGPYEQYF
. TRBJ2-1 . TRBV14 TGTGCCAGCAGCCAAGGTTATAGGCTATCGAACAATGAGCAGTTCTTC CASSQGYRLSNNEQFF
. TRBJ2-1 . TRBV7-9 TGTGCCAGCAGCTTAGATGAAGGACGGCTCCGCAATGAGCAGTTCTTC CASSLDEGRLRNEQFF
. TRBJ2-1 . TRBV7-9 TGTGCCAGCAGCTTAGCTGGTAGCCTAGCCGCCTACAATGAGCAGTTCTTC CASSLAGSLAAYNEQFF
. TRBJ2-1 TRBD2 TRBV19 TGTGCCAGTAGAAGCTGGACTAGCGGGACCCCGGTGGATGAGCAGTTCTTC CASRSWTSGTPVDEQFF
. TRBJ1-5 . TRBV19 TGTGCCAGTAGTCCCCAGCCGGCCACAGAGGGTCAGCCCCAGCATTTT CASSPQPATEGQPQHF
. TRBJ2-7 TRBD2 TRBV9 TGTGCCAGCAGCGTTTCTAGCGGGAGCGTTTGGCAGTACTTC CASSVSSGSVWQYF
. TRBJ2-2 TRBD1 TRBV6-4 TGTGCCAGCAGTGAAAGGGGGCACACCGGGGAGCTGTTTTTT CASSERGHTGELFF
. TRBJ2-3 TRBD2 TRBV11-2 TGTGCCAGCAGCTTAGAGCCAGCGGGGAACACAGATACGCAGTATTTT CASSLEPAGNTDTQYF
. TRBJ1-1 . TRBV10-2 TGCGCCAGCAGCAGTGGCAGGGAGAACACTGAAGCTTTCTTT CASSSGRENTEAFF
once TRBJ1-1 . TRBV7-9 TGTGCCAGCAGCTCGAAGAACGTAGAAGCGGGGCACATGAACACTGAAGCTTTCTTT CASSSKNVEAGHMNTEAFF
. TRBJ2-5 . TRBV4-1 TGCGCCAGCAGTCAATACAAGGATGAAATTGCGACCCAGTACTTC CASSQYKDEIATQYF